Below are 2 T cell receptor beta chains sequenced from a single sample in a study of T cell responses to AZD1222 COVID-19 vaccine. Measured with immunoSEQ multiplex PCR; TCRdb has only the in-frame clones, and not every one. Among fewer than 150,000 clones, 80% to 90% were seen once, and the ten largest hold 8% to 10%. The source material was peripheral blood, sampled 28 days after the second AZD1222 dose. The receptors come from an adult who received the AZD1222 COVID-19 vaccine.

This chain joins TRBV7-9 and TRBJ2-5; D ambiguous. The ends were cut back, 3 bases at V and 5 bases at J, with 10 bases in the middle. CDR3 length: 13 amino acids. From germline, CDR1 is SEHNR and CDR2 FQNEAQ (reference sequence). CDR3 amino acids: CASSFHQIETQYF. The CDR3 DNA follows: TGTGCCAGCAGCTTCCATCAAATCGAGACCCAGTACTTC. Complete variable domain (other parts from reference TRBV7-9 and TRBJ2-5): DTGVSQNPRHKITKRGQNVTFRCDPISEHNRLYWYRQTLGQGPEFLTYFQNEAQLEKSRLLSDRFSAERPKGSFSTLEIQRTEQGDSAMYLCASSFHQIETQYFGPGTRLLVL.

The rearrangement uses TRBV6-5 and TRBJ1-1; 10 bases match TRBD1. The J segment lost 11 bases and the V segment lost 5 bases, leaving 11 bases of the junction unmatched. The CDR3 has 14 residues. The germline V gene encodes CDR1 MNHEY and CDR2 SVGAGI. The CDR3 loop reads CASSPRDRGPEAFF. The CDR3 DNA follows: TGTGCCAGCAGTCCCCGGGACAGGGGTCCCGAGGCTTTCTTT.